The TCR beta chain described here comes from a study of cytomegalovirus exposure and HLA in healthy donors. The V end lost 0 bases, the J end lost 2 bases, and 19 bases lay between the germline ends. There are 18 residues in the CDR3. Per the germline V gene, CDR1 is SGDLS and CDR2 is YYNGEE. Sequencing was performed with immunoSEQ multiplex PCR; in TCRdb, only in-frame clones are kept and a portion is missing. The sample carries some 170,000 clones, around nine tenths recorded once. Sequenced input: PBMCs. The V and J genes are TRBV9 and TRBJ2-3; maybe TRBD1 (5 bases). The sequence derives from a man aged 18 to 35 in good health and CMV-seropositive. The CDR3 reads CASSVEGALNLDTDTQYF. CDR3 bases: TGTGCCAGCAGCGTAGAAGGGGCGCTCAACCTAGACACAGATACGCAGTATTTT.